The table lists the clone carrying this T cell receptor beta chain with a count of one. This entry belongs to a study of blood T cell repertoires in COVID-19. The wider study: There were acute and convalescent COVID-19 samples, and they came from the United States, Italy and Spain. PBMCs, B-cell-depleted T cells, or T cells were the source of the cDNA or gDNA that made up the material.

With 0 bases removed from V and 0 bases from J, the gap between germline ends came to 7 bases. Germline V CDR1 and CDR2: SGHRS, YFSETQ. The CDR3 loop spans 14 amino acids. In the original processing: Reference gene primer amplification gave nucleated cell count estimates. Here immunoSEQ multiplex PCR was the method, and the copy in TCRdb shows in-frame clones only, minus some. V and J calls and clone size are given by that table; D and trimming were obtained from the DNA. This sample carries tens of thousands of clones, about 82% of them seen once, and the ten largest clones take 7% to 9%. The specimen sequenced was peripheral blood. This chain links TRBV5-1 with TRBJ2-7; no definite D call. The TCR was taken from a man in his forties or fifties with active COVID-19. The DNA for the CDR3 is TGCGCCAGCAGCTTGGGAAGTAGCTCCTACGAGCAGTACTTC. It yields the protein CASSLGSSSYEQYF.